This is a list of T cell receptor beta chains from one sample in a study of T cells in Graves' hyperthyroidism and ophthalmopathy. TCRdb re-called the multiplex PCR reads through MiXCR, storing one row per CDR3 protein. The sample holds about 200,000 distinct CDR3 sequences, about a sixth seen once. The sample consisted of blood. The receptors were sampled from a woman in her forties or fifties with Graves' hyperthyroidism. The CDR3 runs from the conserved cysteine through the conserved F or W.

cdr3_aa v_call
CASGEGGTTYEQYF TRBV9
CASSPPGRRTPNYGYTF TRBV6-1
CASSGLARVETQYF TRBV28
CASSFGGQLNQPQHF TRBV28
CASSISRDRFDSNQPQHF TRBV19
CASSLLAGGSEQYF TRBV27
CASRHGRSQPQHF TRBV6-1
CASSYFPRDEDYGYTF TRBV7-6
CAWETRGGSPYEQYF TRBV30
CASSPQGGNEQFF TRBV14
CSASMGLADFSYEQYF TRBV20-1
CASSETDGLRETQYF TRBV9
CASSSGTWGYEKLFF TRBV12-3/TRBV12-4
CASSPVGGSETQYF TRBV7-2
CASSLLGQPNYEQYF TRBV7-3
CASSLWGTSGRSGGDEQFF TRBV7-2
CASSEAPGQPQHF TRBV2
CASSGPGQGSPYGYTF TRBV13
CASSLGTVSYEQYF TRBV7-9
CASTLRMLVAGGSYNEQFF TRBV27
CSASTASGGAASEQYF TRBV20-1
CAWSIGSFNEQYF TRBV30
CASTTGGTGELFF TRBV6-1
CSATDPGPYEQYF TRBV20-1
CSARVPDRGNYGYTF TRBV20-1
CASSEPGGPITSEQYF TRBV6-1
CASSTGIYNEQFF TRBV10-1
CASSAGAASAGRYNEQFF TRBV19
CASTQYRGTGEQYF TRBV3-1